A single sample gave rise to the 5 T cell receptor beta chains below, sequenced in a study of blood T cell repertoires in COVID-19. Produced via immunoSEQ multiplex PCR; TCRdb's table is partial and in-frame only. Here the sample spans 200,000 to 300,000 clones, about 87% being singletons. The sequenced sample was PBMCs or T cells enriched from blood (not recorded which). These receptors were collected from a woman in her thirties or forties with acute COVID-19.

The rearrangement links TRBV19 to TRBJ2-6, with D hard to call. The CDR3 spans 15 residues. The germline gives CDR1 LNHDA, CDR2 SQIVND (reference sequence). V was trimmed by 6 bases and J by 0 bases, leaving 9 bases between them. CDR3 coding DNA: TGTGCCAGTAGCGGAAGACACTCTGGGGCCAACGTCCTGACTTTC. Amino acid sequence: CASSGRHSGANVLTF.

The DNA for the CDR3 is TGTGCCAGCAGCTTAGCGTCAGGTTCACCCCTCCACTTT. This translates into CASSLASGSPLHF. This sequence joins TRBV7-2 and TRBJ1-6; no clear D. The CDR3 runs 13 residues. Trimming took off 0 bases at V and 9 bases at J, with 6 bases between the two ends. Germline CDR1 reads SGHTA; CDR2 reads FQGNSA.

V gene TRBV5-4 combines with J gene TRBJ1-1; D is unclear. This CDR3 is 14 amino acids long. CDR1 and CDR2 from the germline V gene are SGHNT and YYREEE (reference sequence). Trimming shortened V by 0 bases and J by 5 bases, and 11 bases separated the two germline ends. This CDR3 reads CASSLGLGDTEAFF. CDR3 coding DNA: TGTGCCAGCAGCTTGGGCCTGGGCGATACTGAAGCTTTCTTT.

This clone appeared once. The rearrangement joins TRBV7-9 to TRBJ2-3, with 7 positions matching TRBD2. Germline CDR1 SEHNR, CDR2 FQNEAQ (reference sequence). The CDR3 spans 18 residues. Trimming removed 7 bases from V and 2 bases from J; junction bases left unmatched: 18. The DNA of the CDR3 is TGTGCCAGCAACCTCCTTACCTCCTGGCGGGAGCACACAGATACGCAGTATTTT. As protein: CASNLLTSWREHTDTQYF. The full variable domain, rest sourced from reference TRBV7-9 and TRBJ2-3, is DTGVSQNPRHKITKRGQNVTFRCDPISEHNRLYWYRQTLGQGPEFLTYFQNEAQLEKSRLLSDRFSAERPKGSFSTLEIQRTEQGDSAMYLCASNLLTSWREHTDTQYFGPGTRLTVL.

The chain carries TRBV5-1 and TRBJ1-4, with D perhaps matching TRBD1 (5 bases). Trimming removed 0 bases from V and 12 bases from J, with 15 bases in between. This CDR3 comprises 14 residues. Germline CDR1 and CDR2: SGHRS and YFSETQ. CDR3 bases: TGCGCCAGCAGCTTGGGATCCCGGGGGTCGGAACTGTTTTTT. As protein: CASSLGSRGSELFF.